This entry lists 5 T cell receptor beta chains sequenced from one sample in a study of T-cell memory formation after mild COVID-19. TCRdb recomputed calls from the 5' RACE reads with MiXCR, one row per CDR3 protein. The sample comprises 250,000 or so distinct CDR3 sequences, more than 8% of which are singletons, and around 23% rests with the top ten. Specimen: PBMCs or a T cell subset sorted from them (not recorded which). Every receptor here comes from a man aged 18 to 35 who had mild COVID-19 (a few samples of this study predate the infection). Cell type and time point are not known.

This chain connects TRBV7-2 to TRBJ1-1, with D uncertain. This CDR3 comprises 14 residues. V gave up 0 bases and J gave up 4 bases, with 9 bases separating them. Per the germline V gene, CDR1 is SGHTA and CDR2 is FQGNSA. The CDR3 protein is CASSLAPRGTEAFF. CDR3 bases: TGTGCCAGCAGCTTAGCGCCTCGAGGCACTGAAGCTTTCTTT.

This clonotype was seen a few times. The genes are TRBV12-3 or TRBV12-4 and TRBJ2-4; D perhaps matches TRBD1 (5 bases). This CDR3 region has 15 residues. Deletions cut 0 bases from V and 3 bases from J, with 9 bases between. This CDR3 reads CASSLAQGGKNIQYF. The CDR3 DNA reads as TGTGCCAGCAGTTTAGCGCAGGGTGGCAAAAACATTCAGTACTTC.

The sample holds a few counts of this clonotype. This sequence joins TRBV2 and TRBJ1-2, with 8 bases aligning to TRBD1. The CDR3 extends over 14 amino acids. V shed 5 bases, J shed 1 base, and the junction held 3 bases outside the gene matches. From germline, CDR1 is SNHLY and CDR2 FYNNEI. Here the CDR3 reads CASSPDRVNYGYTF. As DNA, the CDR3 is TGTGCCAGCAGTCCGGACAGGGTTAACTATGGCTACACCTTC.

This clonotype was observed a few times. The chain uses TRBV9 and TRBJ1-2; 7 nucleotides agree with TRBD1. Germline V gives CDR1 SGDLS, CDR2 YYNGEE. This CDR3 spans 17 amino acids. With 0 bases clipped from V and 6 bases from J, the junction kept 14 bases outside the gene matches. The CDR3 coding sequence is TGTGCCAGCAGCGTAGGCAGAGGGGGCGACCCTTTAGATGGCTACACCTTC. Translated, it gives CASSVGRGGDPLDGYTF.

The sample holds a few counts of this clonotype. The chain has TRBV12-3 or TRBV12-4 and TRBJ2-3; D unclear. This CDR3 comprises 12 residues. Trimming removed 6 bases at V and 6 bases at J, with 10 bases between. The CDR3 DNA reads TGTGCCAGCAGGTGGGGTGGTGATACGCAGTATTTT. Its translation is CASRWGGDTQYF.